This T cell receptor beta chain was recovered during a study of blood T cell repertoires in COVID-19 (dated by TCRdb to the early 2020s). Background for the entire study: Samples from collaborators originated in the United States, Italy and Spain and spanned both the acute and convalescent phases of COVID-19. The prospective study material was composed of cDNA or gDNA derived from T cells, B-cell-depleted T cells, or PBMCs. Subjects who had been exposed to COVID-19, were actively infected with it, or had recovered from it provided the deeply sampled blood TCRbeta repertoires that made up the dataset. The repertoires were made available in a free public database intended to serve as a resource for research on the immune response to SARS-CoV-2. Samples were obtained from the ongoing ImmuneRACE study (first 160 participants) and from some 1,200 subjects provided by 6 global collaborators. A de-identified subject ID, COVID-19 status, age in years and sex were almost always included in the sample metadata. Where HLA class I and class II types were available, the types were taken from metadata supplied by the sample provider, not from assay-based typing.

TCRbeta CDR3 regions were amplified from genomic DNA by means of the immunoSEQ Assay, a bias-controlled multiplex PCR. For the original study's pipeline: The number of nucleated cells in each sample was estimated from the amplification of reference gene primers within the assay. To quantify the absolute abundance of each unique TCRbeta CDR3 rearrangement, sequence reads were collapsed and filtered. For each sample, productive Simpson clonality was calculated as the square root of Simpson's diversity index across productive rearrangements. Sourced from immuneACCESS, this table was stored by TCRdb with only in-frame sequences that have V and J called. A share of the clones is absent; for the studies checked, an unresolved V gene accounts for under half, and the remainder has no known explanation. The V and J calls and the clone size are those of that table, but D and trimming were determined from the DNA. The sample table holds 450,000 or so clones, of which about 91% were seen once. Of the sample, 1.5% to 1.9% falls within the top ten clones.

Details on this clone: The antigen this receptor binds is unknown. Per-base quality was not reported, and no clone a single base away is much larger than it.

CDR1 and CDR2, per the germline V gene, are SQVTM and ANQGSEA. Counted from cysteine to phenylalanine, this CDR3 has 13 amino acids. Of the read, only the CDR3 DNA is kept; its 39 bases are in frame from base 1. Between the V and J ends, shortened by 6 bases and 4 bases respectively, the junction contains 14 bases. One collaborating source in Seattle enrolled patients during active infection and followed them longitudinally through the course of disease. Whole blood was collected in K2EDTA tubes by collaborating institutions according to the institutions' own protocols. Collaborator samples were shipped for TCRbeta analysis as frozen whole blood, isolated PBMCs, or DNA extracted from either sample type. The full study reports these points: The quantity of clinical and demographic metadata differed by source and by participant and was supplied without curation.

The clonotype comes from a woman aged 40 to 50 with COVID-19, enrolled during active disease. The sequencing input was peripheral blood. This chain joins TRBV29-1 to TRBJ2-3; a tentative D call is TRBD1 (6 bases match). The CDR3 reads as follows: CSVPGAYADTQYF. Read as DNA, the sequence is TGCAGCGTACCAGGGGCGTATGCAGATACGCAGTATTTT.